The next 2 T cell receptor beta chains were all read from a single sample in a study of cytotoxic CD8 clonotypes in ibrutinib-treated CLL. Clones were read by immunoSEQ multiplex PCR, and TCRdb kept only the in-frame ones, dropping some. The sample carries around 140,000 clones, 75% to 90% recorded once. The source material was PBMCs, sampled after 24 months of ibrutinib treatment. The receptors come from a human donor with chronic lymphocytic leukemia.

CDR3 region: CASSPYQETQYF. In DNA form, the CDR3 reads TGTGCCAGCAGCCCATACCAAGAGACCCAGTACTTC. The chain uses TRBV7-2 and TRBJ2-5; D uncertain. The CDR3 is 12 residues long. With 5 bases removed from V and 0 bases from J, the gap between germline ends came to 4 bases. CDR1 and CDR2 (germline): SGHTA, FQGNSA. The full variable domain, rest sourced from reference TRBV7-2 and TRBJ2-5, is GAGVSQSPSNKVTEKGKDVELRCDPISGHTALYWYRQSLGQGLEFLIYFQGNSAPDKSGLPSDRFSAERTGGSVSTLTIQRTQQEDSAVYLCASSPYQETQYFGPGTRLLVL.

The rearrangement links TRBV6-5 to TRBJ1-1; D uncertain. The ends were cut back, 3 bases at V and 5 bases at J, with 13 bases in the middle. Per germline, CDR1 MNHEY and CDR2 SVGAGI. This CDR3 region has 14 residues. CDR3 in DNA: TGTGCCAGCAGTTATGTTCTGATGGCAACTGAAGCTTTCTTT. It specifies CASSYVLMATEAFF.